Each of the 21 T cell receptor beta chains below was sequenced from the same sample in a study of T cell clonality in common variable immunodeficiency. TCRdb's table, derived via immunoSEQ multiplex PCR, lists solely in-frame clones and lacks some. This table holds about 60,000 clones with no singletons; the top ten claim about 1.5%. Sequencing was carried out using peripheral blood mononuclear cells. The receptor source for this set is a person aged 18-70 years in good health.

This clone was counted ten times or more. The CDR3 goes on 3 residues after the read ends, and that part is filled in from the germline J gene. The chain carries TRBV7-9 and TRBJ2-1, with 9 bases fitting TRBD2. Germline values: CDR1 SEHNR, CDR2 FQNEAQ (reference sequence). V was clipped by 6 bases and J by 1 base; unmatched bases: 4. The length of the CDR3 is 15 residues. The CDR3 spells CASSGGRGSYNEQFF. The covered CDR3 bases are TGTGCCAGCAGTGGCGGGAGGGGGTCCTACAATGAG.

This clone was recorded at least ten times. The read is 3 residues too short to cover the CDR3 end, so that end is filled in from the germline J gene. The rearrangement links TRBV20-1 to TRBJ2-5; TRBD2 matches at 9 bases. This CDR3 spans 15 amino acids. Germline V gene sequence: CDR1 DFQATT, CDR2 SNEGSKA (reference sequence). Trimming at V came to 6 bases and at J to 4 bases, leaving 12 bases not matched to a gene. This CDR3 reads CSATGASGDSETQYF. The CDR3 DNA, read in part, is TGCAGTGCCACGGGGGCTAGCGGGGATTCAGAGACC.

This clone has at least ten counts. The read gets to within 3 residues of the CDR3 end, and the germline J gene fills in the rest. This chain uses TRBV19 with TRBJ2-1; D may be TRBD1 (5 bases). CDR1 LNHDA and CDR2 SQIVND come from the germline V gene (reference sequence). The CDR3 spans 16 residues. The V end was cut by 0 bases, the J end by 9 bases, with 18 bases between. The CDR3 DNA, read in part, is TGTGCCAGTAGTATAGATCTAGTAGGTCGTAGGGGTGAG. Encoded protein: CASSIDLVGRRGE. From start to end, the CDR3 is CASSIDLVGRRGEQFF.

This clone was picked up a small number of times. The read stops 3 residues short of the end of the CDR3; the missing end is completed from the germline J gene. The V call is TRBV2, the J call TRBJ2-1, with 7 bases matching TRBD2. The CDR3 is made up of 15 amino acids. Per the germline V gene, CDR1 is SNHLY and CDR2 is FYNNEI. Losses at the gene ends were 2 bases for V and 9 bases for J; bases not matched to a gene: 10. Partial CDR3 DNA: TGTGCCAGCAGTGAAAGCTCTAGCGGCATCGGTGAG. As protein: CASSESSSGIGE. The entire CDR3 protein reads CASSESSSGIGEQFF.

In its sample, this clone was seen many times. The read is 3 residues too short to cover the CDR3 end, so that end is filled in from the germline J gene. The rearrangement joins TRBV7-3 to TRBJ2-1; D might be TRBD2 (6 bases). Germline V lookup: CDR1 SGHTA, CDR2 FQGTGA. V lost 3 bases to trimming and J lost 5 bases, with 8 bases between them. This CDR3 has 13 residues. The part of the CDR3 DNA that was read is TGTGCCAGCAGCTTGACTAGAGACAATGAG. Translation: CASSLTRDNE. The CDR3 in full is CASSLTRDNEQFF.

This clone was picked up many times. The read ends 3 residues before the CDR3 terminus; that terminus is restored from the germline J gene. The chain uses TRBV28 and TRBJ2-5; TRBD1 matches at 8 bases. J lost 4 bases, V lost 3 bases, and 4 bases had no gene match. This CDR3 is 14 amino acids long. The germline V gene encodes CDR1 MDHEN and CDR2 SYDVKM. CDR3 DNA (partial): TGTGCCAGCAGTTTCCAGGGGGCCGGAGAGACC. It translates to CASSFQGAGET. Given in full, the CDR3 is CASSFQGAGETQYF. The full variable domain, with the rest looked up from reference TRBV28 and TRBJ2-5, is DVKVTQSSRYLVKRTGEKVFLECVQDMDHENMFWYRQDPGLGLRLIYFSYDVKMKEKGDIPEGYSVSREKKERFSLILESASTNQTSMYLCASSFQGAGETQYFGPGTRLLVL.

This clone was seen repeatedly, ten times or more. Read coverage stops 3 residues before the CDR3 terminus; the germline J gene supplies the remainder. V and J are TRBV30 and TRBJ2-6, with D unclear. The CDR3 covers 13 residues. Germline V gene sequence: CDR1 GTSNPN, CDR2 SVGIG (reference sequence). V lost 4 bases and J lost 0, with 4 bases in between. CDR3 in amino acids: CAWIRSGANVLTF. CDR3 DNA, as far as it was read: TGTGCCTGGATCCGCTCTGGGGCCAACGTC.

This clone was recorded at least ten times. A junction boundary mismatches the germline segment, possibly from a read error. The CDR3 bases that were read are TGCGCCAGCAGCCAAGGAGTGCGGGTTAGCACAGATACG. Its translation: CASSQGVRVSTDT. The entire CDR3 is CASSQGVRVSTDTQYF. This chain joins TRBV4-2 and TRBJ2-3; TRBD2 is a possible D gene (5 bases). Read coverage stops 3 residues before the CDR3 terminus; the germline J gene supplies the remainder. CDR1 and CDR2 from the germline V gene are LGHNA and YNFKEQ. The CDR3 runs to 16 residues.

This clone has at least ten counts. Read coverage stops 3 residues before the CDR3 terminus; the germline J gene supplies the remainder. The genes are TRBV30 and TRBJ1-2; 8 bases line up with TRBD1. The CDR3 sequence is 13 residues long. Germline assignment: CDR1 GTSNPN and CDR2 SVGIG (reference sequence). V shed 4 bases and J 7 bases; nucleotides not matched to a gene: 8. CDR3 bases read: TGTGCCTGGAAAGGACAGGGTTACGGTGGC. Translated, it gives CAWKGQGYGG. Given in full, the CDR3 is CAWKGQGYGGYTF.

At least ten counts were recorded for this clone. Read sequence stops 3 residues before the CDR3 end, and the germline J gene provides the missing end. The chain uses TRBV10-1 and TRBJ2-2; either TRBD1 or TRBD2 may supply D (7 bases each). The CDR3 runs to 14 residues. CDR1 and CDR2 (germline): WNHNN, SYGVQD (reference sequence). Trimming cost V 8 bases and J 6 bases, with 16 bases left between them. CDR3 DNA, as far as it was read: TGCGCCAGCTTAGACAGGGAGGGTGCCGGGGAG. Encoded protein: CASLDREGAGE. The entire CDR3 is CASLDREGAGELFF.

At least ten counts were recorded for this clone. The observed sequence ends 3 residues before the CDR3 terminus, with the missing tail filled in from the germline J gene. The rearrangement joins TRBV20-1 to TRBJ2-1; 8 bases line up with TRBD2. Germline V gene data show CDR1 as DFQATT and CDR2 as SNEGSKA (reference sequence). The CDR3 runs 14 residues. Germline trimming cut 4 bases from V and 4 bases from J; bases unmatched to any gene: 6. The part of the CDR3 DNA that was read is TGCAGTGCTATCGGGACTAGAAGGTACAATGAG. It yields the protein CSAIGTRRYNE. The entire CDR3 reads CSAIGTRRYNEQFF.

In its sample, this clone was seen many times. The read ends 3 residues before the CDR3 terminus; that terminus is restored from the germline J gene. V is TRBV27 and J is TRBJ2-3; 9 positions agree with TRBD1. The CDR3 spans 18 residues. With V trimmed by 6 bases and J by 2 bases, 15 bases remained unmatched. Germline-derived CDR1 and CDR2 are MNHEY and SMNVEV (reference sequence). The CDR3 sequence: CASSKNAPGTGTTDTQYF. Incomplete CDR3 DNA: TGTGCCAGCAGCAAAAACGCCCCCGGGACAGGGACCACAGATACG.

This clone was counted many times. CDR3 bases read: TGTGCCTGTCAGGGGAGCCCGAGCTCTGGGGCCAACGTC. Translated, it gives CACQGSPSSGANV. The CDR3 as a whole reads CACQGSPSSGANVLTF. The genes are TRBV30 and TRBJ2-6, with a tentative D call TRBD1 (6 bases). The read ends 3 residues early relative to the CDR3; the germline J gene fills the gap. The CDR3 has 16 residues. The germline V gene encodes CDR1 GTSNPN and CDR2 SVGIG (reference sequence). Trimming took 6 bases from V and 0 from J, leaving 15 bases between them.

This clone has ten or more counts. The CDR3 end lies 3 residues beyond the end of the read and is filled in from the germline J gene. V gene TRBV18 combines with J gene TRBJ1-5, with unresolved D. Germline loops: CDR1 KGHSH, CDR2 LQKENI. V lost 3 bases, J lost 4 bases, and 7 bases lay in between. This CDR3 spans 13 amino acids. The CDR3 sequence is CASSPEGNQPQHF. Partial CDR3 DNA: TGTGCCAGCTCACCGGAGGGTAATCAGCCC.

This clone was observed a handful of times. The CDR3 sequence is CASSNVRGSFEAFF. The sequenced CDR3 bases are TGTGCCAGTAGCAATGTCCGCGGGAGTTTTGAA. The chain employs TRBV19 and TRBJ1-1; D ambiguous. The CDR3 end lies 3 residues beyond the end of the read and is filled in from the germline J gene. Germline CDR1 reads LNHDA; CDR2 reads SQIVND (reference sequence). Trimming pared 6 bases from V and 7 bases from J, leaving 18 bases between. The CDR3 runs 14 residues.

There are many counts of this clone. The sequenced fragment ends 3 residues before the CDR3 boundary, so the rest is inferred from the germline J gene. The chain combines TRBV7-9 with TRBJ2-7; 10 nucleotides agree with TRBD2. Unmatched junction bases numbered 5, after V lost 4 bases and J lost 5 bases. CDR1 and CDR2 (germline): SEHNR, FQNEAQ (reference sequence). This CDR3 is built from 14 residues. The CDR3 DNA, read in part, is TGTGCCAGCAGCTCCCGGACTAGCGGCGACGAG. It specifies CASSSRTSGDE. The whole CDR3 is CASSSRTSGDEQYF.

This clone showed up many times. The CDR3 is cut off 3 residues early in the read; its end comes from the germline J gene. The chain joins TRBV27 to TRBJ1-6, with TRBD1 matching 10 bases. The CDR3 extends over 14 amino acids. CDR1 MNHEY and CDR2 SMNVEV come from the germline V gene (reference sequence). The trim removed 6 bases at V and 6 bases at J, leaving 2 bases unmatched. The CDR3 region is CASSRDRGNSPLHF. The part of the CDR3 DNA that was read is TGTGCCAGCAGCCGGGACAGGGGTAATTCACCC.

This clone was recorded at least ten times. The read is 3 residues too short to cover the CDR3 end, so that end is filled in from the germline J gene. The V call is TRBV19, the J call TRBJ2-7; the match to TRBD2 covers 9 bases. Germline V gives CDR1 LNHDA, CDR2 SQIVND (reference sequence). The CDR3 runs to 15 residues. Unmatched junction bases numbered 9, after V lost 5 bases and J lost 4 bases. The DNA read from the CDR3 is TGTGCCAGTAGTCCAACTAGCGGGCCCCATTACGAG. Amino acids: CASSPTSGPHYE. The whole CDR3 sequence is CASSPTSGPHYEQYF.

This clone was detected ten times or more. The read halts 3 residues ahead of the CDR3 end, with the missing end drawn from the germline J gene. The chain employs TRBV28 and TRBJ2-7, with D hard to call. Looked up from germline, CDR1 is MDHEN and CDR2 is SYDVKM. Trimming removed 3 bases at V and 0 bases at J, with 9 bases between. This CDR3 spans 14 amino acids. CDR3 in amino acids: CASSFGRSSYEQYF. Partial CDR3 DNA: TGTGCCAGCAGTTTTGGCAGAAGCTCCTACGAG.

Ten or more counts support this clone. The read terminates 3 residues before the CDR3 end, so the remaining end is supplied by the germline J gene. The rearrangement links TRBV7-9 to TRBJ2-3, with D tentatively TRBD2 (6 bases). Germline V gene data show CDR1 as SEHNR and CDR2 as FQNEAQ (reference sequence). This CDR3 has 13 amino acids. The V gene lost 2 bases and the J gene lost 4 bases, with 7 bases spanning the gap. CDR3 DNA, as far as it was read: TGTGCCAGCAGCTTACCGGGGGCAGATACG. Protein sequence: CASSLPGADT. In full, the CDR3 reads CASSLPGADTQYF.

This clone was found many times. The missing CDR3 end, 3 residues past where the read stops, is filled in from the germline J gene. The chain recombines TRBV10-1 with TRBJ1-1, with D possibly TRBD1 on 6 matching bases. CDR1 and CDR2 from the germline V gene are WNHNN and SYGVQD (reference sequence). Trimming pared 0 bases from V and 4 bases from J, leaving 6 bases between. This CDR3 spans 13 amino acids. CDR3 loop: CASSESGATEAFF. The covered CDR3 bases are TGCGCCAGCAGTGAGTCGGGGGCCACTGAA.